The 16 T cell receptor beta chains in this list originate from one sample, sequenced in a study of a mutant IDH1 vaccine in newly diagnosed glioma. The time point denotes: week 23, last vaccination. In the vaccine, a single dose held 300 ug of the mutant IDH1 20-mer peptide, along with topical imiquimod. Assay used: immunoSEQ multiplex PCR; TCRdb lists only in-frame clones, some missing. The sample contains about 82,000 clones, around 85% of which appear only once. These receptors' targets are unknown. The input for sequencing was PBMCs, taken from a glioma patient whose treatment included an IDH1 peptide vaccine. These receptors originate from a man aged 25-45 years with glioma. Some clones in this sample may be carry-over from other donors' samples.

The CDR3, as DNA: TGTGCCAGCAGCTTAGGGCCCTCCAATGAGCAGTTCTTC. Translated, it gives CASSLGPSNEQFF. This rearrangement joins TRBV7-2 to TRBJ2-1, with unresolved D. The CDR3 consists of 13 residues. V lost 1 base to trimming and J lost 6 bases, with 7 bases between them. Germline V gene lookup returns CDR1 SGHTA and CDR2 FQGNSA.

The chain couples TRBV4-1 to TRBJ2-5; D is possibly TRBD1 (5 bases). The germline V and J ends were trimmed by 4 bases and 5 bases, with 14 bases remaining between them. The CDR3 contains 14 residues. From germline, CDR1 is MGHRA and CDR2 YSYEKL. This CDR3 reads CASSPRVAGETQYF. CDR3 nucleotides: TGCGCCAGCAGCCCCAGGGTAGCTGGGGAGACCCAGTACTTC.

The chain links TRBV5-1 to TRBJ2-1; 10 bases align to TRBD2. Germline values: CDR1 SGHRS, CDR2 YFSETQ. With V trimmed by 2 bases and J by 3 bases, 14 bases remained unmatched. This CDR3 has 19 amino acids. Here the CDR3 DNA reads TGCGCCAGCAGCTTATTACTAGCGGGAATGACGTCCAACTACAATGAGCAGTTCTTC. It codes for CASSLLLAGMTSNYNEQFF.

The chain uses TRBV28 and TRBJ1-2; D remains unclear. V lost 7 bases, J lost 0 bases, and 9 bases lay in between. This CDR3 contains 13 residues. Germline assignment: CDR1 MDHEN and CDR2 SYDVKM. CDR3 nucleotide sequence: TGTGCCAGCAAGGACGGAACTAACTATGGCTACACCTTC. Protein product: CASKDGTNYGYTF.

This clone has just one count. The chain combines TRBV4-3 with TRBJ2-2; a weak D match, TRBD1 (6 bases). The CDR3 is 15 amino acids. Germline V gives CDR1 LGHNA, CDR2 YSLEER. V was trimmed by 6 bases and J by 4 bases, leaving 15 bases between them. The CDR3 sequence is CASSNEQGSTGELFF. The CDR3 DNA sequence: TGCGCCAGCAGTAATGAACAGGGAAGCACCGGGGAGCTGTTTTTT.

The V and J genes are TRBV18 and TRBJ2-2; D unclear. The CDR3 sequence is 11 residues long. V was trimmed by 6 bases and J by 2 bases, leaving 1 base between them. The V gene's germline CDR1 is KGHSH and CDR2 LQKENI. As DNA, the CDR3 is TGTGCCAGCTCTAACACCGGGGAGCTGTTTTTT. This encodes CASSNTGELFF.

The chain recombines TRBV30 with TRBJ1-1, with 9 bases matching TRBD1. J was trimmed by 2 bases and V by 5 bases; bases with no gene match: 6. This CDR3 is built from 14 residues. The germline V gene has CDR1 GTSNPN and CDR2 SVGIG (reference sequence). CDR3 nucleotides: TGTGCCTGGGCTGGGACAGGGCGAAACACTGAAGCTTTCTTT. It is translated as CAWAGTGRNTEAFF.

CDR3 region: CASSLQGTDTQYF. The CDR3 DNA sequence: TGTGCCAGCAGCTTACAGGGAACAGATACGCAGTATTTT. The J gene is TRBJ2-3, the V gene TRBV11-2; maybe TRBD1 (5 bases). In germline, CDR1 is SGHAT, CDR2 FQNNGV. This CDR3 spans 13 amino acids. V dropped 2 bases and J dropped 3 bases, with 6 bases sitting between them.

In DNA form, the CDR3 reads TGCGCCAGCAGCCAACAGACTAGCGGGGGGTTCTCCTACGAGCAGTACTTC. Its protein product is CASSQQTSGGFSYEQYF. The chain combines TRBV4-1 with TRBJ2-7, with 13 bases lining up with TRBD2. The CDR3 is made up of 17 amino acids. Germline V gene data show CDR1 as MGHRA and CDR2 as YSYEKL. J lost 0 bases, V lost 2 bases, and 4 bases had no gene match.

This clone was seen a handful of times. This chain connects TRBV25-1 to TRBJ2-3; 11 bases match TRBD2. The germline V gene encodes CDR1 MGHDK and CDR2 SYGVNS. The CDR3 is 14 amino acids. Trimming took 8 bases from V and 5 from J; bases not matched to a gene: 6. The CDR3 is CASVSGGAIDTQYF. In DNA form, the CDR3 reads TGTGCCAGCGTTAGCGGGGGGGCGATAGATACGCAGTATTTT.

This clone was recorded at least ten times. The chain is built from TRBV2 and TRBJ2-1; D remains unclear. Per germline, CDR1 SNHLY and CDR2 FYNNEI. Trimming pared 5 bases from V and 9 bases from J, leaving 14 bases between. The CDR3 has 13 residues. The CDR3 loop reads CASSPLNPREQFF. The CDR3 DNA reads as TGTGCCAGCAGTCCACTCAACCCACGTGAGCAGTTCTTC. Together with reference TRBV2 and TRBJ2-1, the CDR3 gives the full variable domain: EPEVTQTPSHQVTQMGQEVILRCVPISNHLYFYWYRQILGQKVEFLVSFYNNEISEKSEIFDDQFSVERPDGSNFTLKIRSTKLEDSAMYFCASSPLNPREQFFGPGTRLTVL.

The chain links TRBV2 to TRBJ2-3; 8 bases agree with TRBD2. The CDR3 runs to 15 residues. V shed 2 bases and J 2 bases; nucleotides not matched to a gene: 3. The germline V gene encodes CDR1 SNHLY and CDR2 FYNNEI. This chain's CDR3 is CASSEYSGITDTQYF. The CDR3 coding sequence is TGTGCCAGCAGTGAATATAGCGGGATCACAGATACGCAGTATTTT.

Regarding this clone: This same CDR3 is encoded by further DNA sequences in the sample. V usage is TRBV28 and J usage is TRBJ2-7, with TRBD1 matching 7 bases. CDR3 size: 12 residues. Unmatched junction bases numbered 3, after V lost 6 bases and J lost 4 bases. The germline CDR1 and CDR2 sequences are MDHEN and SYDVKM. The CDR3 DNA is TGTGCCAGCAGCCCCAGGGGGTACGAGCAGTACTTC. The encoded protein is CASSPRGYEQYF. Full variable domain (remainder filled in from reference TRBV28 and TRBJ2-7): DVKVTQSSRYLVKRTGEKVFLECVQDMDHENMFWYRQDPGLGLRLIYFSYDVKMKEKGDIPEGYSVSREKKERFSLILESASTNQTSMYLCASSPRGYEQYFGPGTRLTVT.

The chain is built from TRBV12-5 and TRBJ2-2; 8 bases match TRBD2. The CDR3 runs 17 residues. Germline V gene lookup returns CDR1 LGHNT and CDR2 FRNRAP. V shed 2 bases, J shed 4 bases, and the junction held 9 bases outside the gene matches. CDR3 bases: TGTGCTAGTGGTTTGTCCCGGTCAGCGGGGGTCACCGGGGAGCTGTTTTTT. Encoded protein: CASGLSRSAGVTGELFF.

This chain connects TRBV27 to TRBJ1-4, with D tentatively TRBD1 (6 bases). Germline values: CDR1 MNHEY, CDR2 SMNVEV (reference sequence). The CDR3 extends over 15 amino acids. V was trimmed by 6 bases and J by 4 bases, leaving 15 bases between them. CDR3 sequence (DNA): TGTGCCAGCAGCACCTCGGGACATCTTAATGAAAAACTGTTTTTT. Protein: CASSTSGHLNEKLFF.

The chain couples TRBV19 to TRBJ1-5; no clear D gene. Trimming took off 4 bases at V and 4 bases at J, with 14 bases between the two ends. The length of the CDR3 is 15 residues. Germline V CDR1 and CDR2: LNHDA, SQIVND (reference sequence). The CDR3 reads CASSKMITVNQPQHF. CDR3 nucleotide sequence: TGTGCCAGTAGTAAAATGATCACTGTTAATCAGCCCCAGCATTTT.